A single sample is the source of the 31 T cell receptor beta chains below, sequenced in a study of early T cells in non-severe SARS-CoV-2 infection. TCRdb fed the 5' RACE reads into MiXCR, producing one record per CDR3 protein. Counted here are tens of thousands of distinct CDR3 sequences, more than 6.5% occurring once; the ten biggest clones make up approximately 8.3%. Specimen: whole blood. Source of these receptors: an adult who was a healthcare worker with PCR-confirmed SARS-CoV-2 infection or an uninfected control (not recorded which).

This clonotype was detected many times. J is TRBJ2-1 and V is TRBV6-6; 10 bases align to TRBD1. Per the germline V gene, CDR1 is MNHNY and CDR2 is SVGAGI (reference sequence). This CDR3 has 16 residues. V was pared by 6 bases and J by 7 bases, with 12 bases of the junction left unmatched. Here the CDR3 reads CASSQGGQGSGNEQFF. The CDR3 DNA sequence: TGTGCCAGCAGCCAGGGGGGACAGGGGAGCGGGAATGAGCAGTTCTTC.

The chain uses TRBV29-1 and TRBJ1-2; D not resolved. The CDR3 covers 10 residues. The V end was cut by 3 bases, the J end by 8 bases, with 7 bases between. Per the germline V gene, CDR1 is SQVTM and CDR2 is ANQGSEA. Here the CDR3 DNA reads TGCAGCGTTGAGGAGGAAGGCTACACCTTC. Translating it yields CSVEEEGYTF. Full variable domain (missing parts from reference TRBV29-1 and TRBJ1-2): SAVISQKPSRDICQRGTSLTIQCQVDSQVTMMFWYRQQPGQSLTLIATANQGSEATYESGFVIDKFPISRPNLTFSTLTVSNMSPEDSSIYLCSVEEEGYTFGSGTRLTVV.

This clonotype was counted ten times or more. This chain connects TRBV7-2 to TRBJ1-6, with D tentatively TRBD1 (6 bases). The V gene lost 2 bases and the J gene lost 6 bases, with 11 bases spanning the gap. The CDR3 has 15 amino acids. Germline CDR1 reads SGHTA; CDR2 reads FQGNSA. The CDR3 DNA is TGTGCCAGCAGCTTAAACAGGGTGCCTAATTCACCCCTCCACTTT. It specifies CASSLNRVPNSPLHF. Supplemented by reference TRBV7-2 and TRBJ1-6, the full variable domain reads GAGVSQSPSNKVTEKGKDVELRCDPISGHTALYWYRQSLGQGLEFLIYFQGNSAPDKSGLPSDRFSAERTGGSVSTLTIQRTQQEDSAVYLCASSLNRVPNSPLHFGNGTRLTVT.

This clonotype was seen many times. The chain has TRBV20-1 and TRBJ2-3; D call uncertain. The V gene's germline CDR1 is DFQATT and CDR2 SNEGSKA (reference sequence). V gave up 5 bases and J gave up 0 bases, with 12 bases separating them. This CDR3 spans 14 amino acids. CDR3 coding DNA: TGCAGTGCTCTTGACGAGTCTAGCACAGATACGCAGTATTTT. Amino acid sequence: CSALDESSTDTQYF.

The rearrangement links TRBV20-1 to TRBJ1-1, with D unclear. The CDR3 is made up of 11 amino acids. V gave up 5 bases and J gave up 3 bases, with 7 bases separating them. Germline V lookup: CDR1 DFQATT, CDR2 SNEGSKA (reference sequence). The CDR3 DNA reads as TGCAGTGCTCCCAGCGACACTGAAGCTTTCTTT. It specifies CSAPSDTEAFF.

The chain has TRBV28 and TRBJ1-6; D call uncertain. V was pared by 7 bases and J by 7 bases, with 17 bases between. In germline, CDR1 is MDHEN, CDR2 SYDVKM. The CDR3 sequence is 15 residues long. CDR3 in DNA: TGTGCCAGCACCCTCGGCGGCCTAACAAATTCACCCCTCCACTTT. Protein: CASTLGGLTNSPLHF.

The V call is TRBV30, the J call TRBJ2-2; no definite D call. The V gene lost 0 bases and the J gene lost 7 bases, with 6 bases spanning the gap. The germline gives CDR1 GTSNPN, CDR2 SVGIG (reference sequence). This CDR3 has 12 residues. The CDR3 region has the DNA TGTGCCTGGAGTGTTGGCATCGGGGAGCTGTTTTTT. Protein sequence: CAWSVGIGELFF.

This clonotype was seen only a few times. The rearrangement joins TRBV7-2 to TRBJ1-4; D uncertain. This CDR3 region has 16 residues. CDR1 is SGHTA and CDR2 is FQGNSA in the germline V gene. The ends were cut back, 3 bases at V and 0 bases at J, with 11 bases in the middle. The CDR3 DNA is TGTGCCAGCAGCTTTGTTTGGACTTCAACTAATGAAAAACTGTTTTTT. This sequence encodes CASSFVWTSTNEKLFF.

The table lists this clonotype with many counts. The genes are TRBV14 and TRBJ1-1, with no clear D. Germline-derived CDR1 and CDR2 are SGHDN and FVKESK. The CDR3 consists of 16 residues. Trimming stripped 4 bases from V and 1 base from J, with 16 bases between. As DNA, the CDR3 is TGTGCCAGCAGCCGAGAAGGGCTTTTTCAGAACACTGAAGCTTTCTTT. This codes for CASSREGLFQNTEAFF.

This clonotype was recorded at least ten times. The chain joins TRBV29-1 to TRBJ2-7; unclear D gene. Germline CDR1 SQVTM, CDR2 ANQGSEA. The CDR3 spans 13 residues. V was clipped by 5 bases and J by 0 bases, with 11 bases between them. The CDR3 protein is CSVLYVHSYEQYF. The CDR3 DNA reads as TGCAGCGTTCTATATGTCCACTCCTACGAGCAGTACTTC.

A note on this clonotype: A much larger clone lies a single base off, so this may be a read error. V gene TRBV3-1 combines with J gene TRBJ2-1; no definite D call. Germline CDR1 and CDR2: LGHDT and YNNKEL (reference sequence). This CDR3 contains 15 residues. The CDR3 here is CARSQLLSSYNEQFF. The CDR3 DNA is TGTGCCAGAAGCCAATTACTGAGCTCCTACAATGAGCAGTTCTTC.

This clonotype appeared many times. This sequence joins TRBV12-3 or TRBV12-4 and TRBJ1-4; 10 nucleotides agree with TRBD1. This CDR3 has 15 residues. The junction had 7 bases not matched to a gene; V was cut back by 5 bases and J by 7 bases. CDR3 DNA sequence: TGTGCCAGCAGTCCGGGACAGGGGAGGGTTGAAAAACTGTTTTTT. Protein product: CASSPGQGRVEKLFF.

This clonotype was picked up many times. The V call is TRBV12-3 or TRBV12-4, the J call TRBJ1-2; TRBD1 aligns across 8 bases. The CDR3 sequence is 13 residues long. V gave up 7 bases and J gave up 10 bases; unmatched junction bases: 11. As DNA, the CDR3 is TGTGCCAGCACCTCAAGGGACAGGTCTTCCTACACCTTC. Its translation: CASTSRDRSSYTF.

This sequence joins TRBV20-1 and TRBJ1-6; 8 positions agree with TRBD1. V was pared by 0 bases and J by 0 bases, with 7 bases of the junction left unmatched. The germline CDR1 and CDR2 sequences are DFQATT and SNEGSKA (reference sequence). The CDR3 spans 18 residues. CDR3 sequence (DNA): TGCAGTGCTAGAGATCTGGGACAGGAGAGCTCCTATAATTCACCCCTCCACTTT. Translated, it gives CSARDLGQESSYNSPLHF.

The genes are TRBV29-1 and TRBJ2-7; 12 nucleotides match TRBD1. Germline CDR1 SQVTM, CDR2 ANQGSEA. This CDR3 has 12 amino acids. The V segment lost 7 bases and the J segment 6 bases; nucleotides outside the gene matches: 4. CDR3 in DNA: TGCAGCGGGGGACAGGGGGCTCGCGAGCAGTACTTC. Translation gives CSGGQGAREQYF.

The table lists this clonotype with a few counts. This sequence joins TRBV3-2 and TRBJ1-1. TRBV3-2 constitutes a pseudogene. This CDR3 comprises 15 residues. This CDR3 reads CASSHSKVENTEAFF. In DNA form, the CDR3 reads TGTGCCAGCAGCCATTCTAAGGTGGAGAACACTGAAGCTTTCTTT.

This clonotype was detected many times. V and J are TRBV4-2 and TRBJ2-3; 9 nucleotides align to TRBD2. The CDR3 has 16 amino acids. J was trimmed by 7 bases and V by 4 bases; bases with no gene match: 12. Per the germline V gene, CDR1 is LGHNA and CDR2 is YNFKEQ. The CDR3 nucleotides read TGTGCCAGCAGCCGTTCTCTAGCGGGGAGGTGGAATACGCAGTATTTT. Its protein is CASSRSLAGRWNTQYF.

This clonotype is medium-sized. V usage is TRBV2 and J usage is TRBJ2-7; 9 bases align to TRBD1. Germline CDR1 reads SNHLY; CDR2 reads FYNNEI. V dropped 4 bases and J dropped 6; count of bases not matched to a gene: 4. This CDR3 spans 13 amino acids. The CDR3 reads CASSGTGEGEQYF. CDR3 DNA: TGTGCCAGCAGTGGGACAGGGGAAGGCGAGCAGTACTTC.

This clonotype came up a few times. The V call is TRBV3-1, the J call TRBJ1-2, with D unclear. V was pared by 5 bases and J by 2 bases, with 12 bases between. Germline V lookup: CDR1 LGHDT, CDR2 YNNKEL (reference sequence). The CDR3 is 14 amino acids. The CDR3 region has the DNA TGTGCCAGCAGCAATTTTCTAGGGAACTATGGCTACACCTTC. This codes for CASSNFLGNYGYTF.

This clonotype was observed many times. This chain uses TRBV10-3 with TRBJ2-7, with D possibly being TRBD1 or TRBD2 (5 bases each). Trimming pared 8 bases from V and 1 base from J, leaving 9 bases between. The CDR3 is 12 residues long. From germline, CDR1 is ENHRY and CDR2 SYGVKD. CDR3 residues: CAIRDESYEQYF. The CDR3 nucleotides read TGTGCCATCCGGGACGAATCCTACGAGCAGTACTTC.

The chain employs TRBV7-8 and TRBJ2-2; possible D gene TRBD2, 5 bases. Trimming stripped 2 bases from V and 2 bases from J, with 12 bases between. Germline V gene lookup returns CDR1 SGHVS and CDR2 FQNEAQ. This CDR3 has 16 residues. CDR3 sequence (DNA): TGTGCCAGCAGCTTAATGGGGAGAAAAAACACCGGGGAGCTGTTTTTT. Protein: CASSLMGRKNTGELFF. Based on the CDR3 plus reference TRBV7-8 and TRBJ2-2, the full variable domain is GAGVSQSPRYKVAKRGQDVALRCDPISGHVSLFWYQQALGQGPEFLTYFQNEAQLDKSGLPSDRFFAERPEGSVSTLKIQRTQQEDSAVYLCASSLMGRKNTGELFFGEGSRLTVL.

This clonotype turned up a few times. Germline is not matched at one junction end, which may reflect a read error. This chain joins TRBV7-2 and TRBJ2-7, with D perhaps TRBD1 or TRBD2 (5 bases each). CDR1 is SGHTA and CDR2 is FQGNSA in the germline V gene. The CDR3 has 13 residues. The CDR3 DNA reads TGTGCCAGCAGCTTCGGGACCTCCCACGAGCAGTACTTC. Protein: CASSFGTSHEQYF.

The chain joins TRBV20-1 to TRBJ2-6; D is perhaps TRBD2 (6 bases). This CDR3 contains 17 residues. V lost 0 bases to trimming and J lost 4 bases, with 16 bases between them. Germline V gives CDR1 DFQATT, CDR2 SNEGSKA (reference sequence). CDR3 in amino acids: CSAREAGRLAGANVLTF. The CDR3 bases are TGCAGTGCTAGAGAGGCGGGACGGCTTGCCGGGGCCAACGTCCTGACTTTC.

The V and J genes are TRBV5-3 and TRBJ2-5; 8 nucleotides match TRBD2. TRBV5-3 is identified as an open reading frame with a role that is uncertain. V dropped 2 bases and J dropped 3; count of bases not matched to a gene: 9. There are 16 residues in the CDR3. CDR3 amino acids: CARSLRGGTKKETQYF. The CDR3 DNA reads TGTGCCAGAAGCTTACGCGGGGGGACGAAAAAAGAGACCCAGTACTTC.

Ten or more counts support this clonotype. This rearrangement joins TRBV12-3 or TRBV12-4 to TRBJ2-1, with 11 bases matching TRBD2. CDR3 length: 12 residues. The J segment lost 9 bases and the V segment lost 8 bases, leaving 3 bases of the junction unmatched. CDR3 region: CASLAGGVEQFF. The CDR3 DNA sequence: TGTGCCAGCCTAGCGGGGGGCGTTGAGCAGTTCTTC.

This clonotype appeared once. The V and J genes are TRBV23-1 and TRBJ2-7; D is uncertain. TRBV23-1 is an open reading frame, and its role is uncertain. The length of the CDR3 is 13 residues. Trimming took off 0 bases at V and 6 bases at J, with 9 bases between the two ends. The CDR3 sequence is CASSQSVGSEQYF. The CDR3 DNA follows: TGCGCCAGCAGTCAATCCGTTGGTTCCGAGCAGTACTTC.

This clonotype was observed a few times. V and J are TRBV6-5 and TRBJ2-5, with 14 bases that match TRBD2. The V gene end was trimmed by 0 bases and the J gene end by 4 bases; junction bases not matched to a gene: 7. This CDR3 has 18 residues. Germline CDR1 and CDR2: MNHEY and SVGAGI. The CDR3 here is CASSYSGLAGGRRETQYF. Written as DNA, the CDR3 is TGTGCCAGCAGTTACTCCGGACTAGCGGGGGGCAGGAGAGAGACCCAGTACTTC.

The chain joins TRBV5-1 to TRBJ1-3; 7 bases match TRBD1. Germline CDR1 SGHRS, CDR2 YFSETQ. The CDR3 is 16 amino acids. V lost 4 bases, J lost 0 bases, and 7 bases stayed unmatched. CDR3 amino acids: CASSTLTGSSGNTIYF. The DNA of the CDR3 is TGCGCCAGCAGCACACTGACAGGGAGCTCTGGAAACACCATATATTTT.

This clonotype was seen repeatedly, ten times or more. This chain joins TRBV4-3 and TRBJ1-4, with D uncertain. The CDR3 extends over 14 amino acids. V gave up 4 bases and J gave up 6 bases, with 12 bases separating them. Germline lookup yields CDR1 LGHNA and CDR2 YSLEER. As DNA, the CDR3 is TGCGCCAGCAGCCTTGGCGCTACCGATGAAAAACTGTTTTTT. Its translation: CASSLGATDEKLFF.

This clonotype was detected many times. This rearrangement joins TRBV7-6 to TRBJ1-5; D gene uncertain. V dropped 2 bases and J dropped 0 bases, with 8 bases sitting between them. The germline V gene has CDR1 SGHVS and CDR2 FNYEAQ. The CDR3 totals 15 residues. The CDR3 reads CASSLKRNSNQPQHF. DNA of the CDR3: TGTGCCAGCAGCTTAAAGAGGAATAGCAATCAGCCCCAGCATTTT. The variable domain in full, completed from reference TRBV7-6 and TRBJ1-5, reads GAGVSQSPRYKVTKRGQDVALRCDPISGHVSLYWYRQALGQGPEFLTYFNYEAQQDKSGLPNDRFSAERPEGSISTLTIQRTEQRDSAMYRCASSLKRNSNQPQHFGDGTRLSIL.

This clonotype was counted at least ten times. V is TRBV7-9 and J is TRBJ2-2; D might be TRBD1 (6 bases). The ends were cut back, 7 bases at V and 9 bases at J, with 15 bases in the middle. The CDR3 extends over 13 amino acids. CDR1 and CDR2 (germline): SEHNR, FQNEAQ (reference sequence). CDR3 residues: CASTPQGRRELFF. DNA of the CDR3: TGTGCCAGCACCCCCCAGGGGCGCAGGGAGCTGTTTTTT. Full variable domain (remainder filled in from reference TRBV7-9 and TRBJ2-2): DTGVSQNPRHKITKRGQNVTFRCDPISEHNRLYWYRQTLGQGPEFLTYFQNEAQLEKSRLLSDRFSAERPKGSFSTLEIQRTEQGDSAMYLCASTPQGRRELFFGEGSRLTVL.